The 16 T cell receptor beta chains given below trace back to one sample, sequenced in a study of T cell repertoires in cytomegalovirus infection. TCRdb used MiXCR to reprocess the reads, holding one entry per CDR3 protein. The sample lists hundreds of thousands of distinct CDR3 sequences, 8% to 10% seen once, with 3.5% to 4.5% in the top ten. Sequencing was performed on PBMCs. The receptor source for this set is a human donor in good health (CMV status not recorded). Some clones in this sample may be carry-over from other donors' samples.

The chain employs TRBV4-3 and TRBJ1-4; 7 positions agree with TRBD1. CDR1 and CDR2 from the germline V gene are LGHNA and YSLEER. The CDR3 runs 15 residues. Trimming cost V 4 bases and J 6 bases; bases outside gene matches: 8. In nucleotides, the CDR3 is TGCGCCAGCAGCCGATCGACAGGGCCGGATGAAAAACTGTTTTTT. The encoded protein is CASSRSTGPDEKLFF.

There are many counts of this clonotype. V is TRBV6-2 or TRBV6-3 and J is TRBJ2-3; TRBD2 aligns across 11 bases. After removal of 4 bases from V and 6 bases from J, the junction contained 15 bases not matched to a gene. The CDR3 loop spans 18 amino acids. Germline-derived CDR1 and CDR2 are MNHEY and SVGEGT. DNA for the CDR3: TGTGCCAGCAGTTCGCACGAAGGACTAGCGGGCCGAGTGGATACGCAGTATTTT. It yields the protein CASSSHEGLAGRVDTQYF.

A word on this clonotype: A much larger clone is a single base away; this may be a read error. The CDR3 spells CAGPGEREGRDTQYF. The DNA of the CDR3 is TGTGCCGGCCCTGGGGAGCGGGAGGGCCGGGATACGCAGTATTTT. The V and J genes are TRBV28 and TRBJ2-3, with TRBD2 matching over 10 bases. With 11 bases clipped from V and 6 bases from J, the junction kept 14 bases outside the gene matches. CDR1 is MDHEN, CDR2 SYDVKM, per germline. The CDR3 sequence is 15 residues long.

The chain recombines TRBV6-8 with TRBJ2-3; D unresolved. The germline V gene has CDR1 MNHGY and CDR2 SAAAGT. The CDR3 is made up of 14 amino acids. The V end was cut by 4 bases, the J end by 1 base, with 9 bases between. CDR3 in DNA: TGTGCCAGCAGTTTCAACTTAGGCACAGATACGCAGTATTTT. Amino acid sequence: CASSFNLGTDTQYF.

The chain couples TRBV12-3 or TRBV12-4 to TRBJ2-2; 10 nucleotides align to TRBD2. The CDR3 sequence is 15 residues long. The J segment lost 6 bases and the V segment lost 6 bases, leaving 7 bases of the junction unmatched. The CDR3 nucleotides are TGTGCCAGCAGAGACCTCAGCGGGGGGGCCGGGGAGCTGTTTTTT. Translated: CASRDLSGGAGELFF.

The genes are TRBV20-1 and TRBJ2-1; possible D gene TRBD1, 6 bases. The germline V gene encodes CDR1 DFQATT and CDR2 SNEGSKA (reference sequence). This CDR3 is built from 15 residues. Trimming took 5 bases from V and 0 from J, leaving 14 bases between them. For the CDR3, the DNA is TGCAGTGCTCCCTCAGGACAGAGCTCCTACAATGAGCAGTTCTTC. It encodes CSAPSGQSSYNEQFF.

A remark on this clonotype: One base away lies a much larger clone, so this may be a sequencing read error. The chain employs TRBV2 and TRBJ2-7; 7 positions agree with TRBD1. V lost 7 bases, J lost 4 bases, and 10 bases stayed unmatched. In germline, CDR1 is SNHLY, CDR2 FYNNEI. This CDR3 region has 14 residues. CDR3 residues: CASTMDRWRYEQYF. CDR3 DNA sequence: TGTGCCAGCACCATGGACAGGTGGCGATACGAGCAGTACTTC.

The rearrangement joins TRBV4-1 to TRBJ2-7; D tentatively reads TRBD1 or TRBD2 (5 bases each). CDR3 length: 14 residues. The germline V gene encodes CDR1 MGHRA and CDR2 YSYEKL. Trimming removed 4 bases from V and 6 bases from J, with 16 bases in between. DNA of the CDR3: TGCGCCAGCAGCCCTTTAGAGGGGCGGCGCGAGCAGTACTTC. Residues: CASSPLEGRREQYF.

The sample holds a few counts of this clonotype. The rearrangement links TRBV2 to TRBJ1-5; the D gene is possibly TRBD1 (5 bases). V dropped 8 bases and J dropped 4 bases, with 15 bases sitting between them. The CDR3 has 14 amino acids. Germline CDR1 and CDR2: SNHLY and FYNNEI. The CDR3 nucleotides read TGTGCCAGCCGATTGTGGGGCACAAATCAGCCCCAGCATTTT. The encoded protein is CASRLWGTNQPQHF.

To note about this clonotype: This may come from a read error, since a much larger clone is one base off. The chain has TRBV7-8 and TRBJ2-2; 11 nucleotides line up with TRBD1. The germline V gene encodes CDR1 SGHVS and CDR2 FQNEAQ. CDR3 length equals 16 residues. V dropped 3 bases and J dropped 9; count of bases not matched to a gene: 9. As DNA, the CDR3 is TGTGCCAGCAGCTTTTTCCGGGACAGGGGGACCAGGGAGCTGTTTTTT. Protein sequence: CASSFFRDRGTRELFF.

This clonotype was recorded at least ten times. The rearrangement joins TRBV12-3 or TRBV12-4 to TRBJ1-2; D uncertain. Trimming shortened V by 5 bases and J by 0 bases, and 13 bases separated the two germline ends. The CDR3 runs to 15 residues. CDR3 bases: TGTGCCAGCAGTCCTCAGGCGATAGCTAACTATGGCTACACCTTC. Translating it yields CASSPQAIANYGYTF.

This clonotype has a handful of counts. The chain combines TRBV13 with TRBJ2-5; D might be TRBD1 or TRBD2, each matching 5 bases. This CDR3 region has 15 residues. Germline CDR1 PRHDT, CDR2 FYEKMQ (reference sequence). V lost 5 bases, J lost 4 bases, and 17 bases lay in between. CDR3 sequence (DNA): TGTGCCAGCAGCCTTCTGGGGGTAAATAGAGAGACCCAGTACTTC. Translated, it gives CASSLLGVNRETQYF.

V and J are TRBV13 and TRBJ2-1; the match to TRBD2 covers 15 bases. The CDR3 is made up of 16 amino acids. The V gene end was trimmed by 2 bases and the J gene end by 9 bases; junction bases not matched to a gene: 5. CDR1 and CDR2 from the germline V gene are PRHDT and FYEKMQ (reference sequence). The DNA for the CDR3 is TGTGCCAGCAGCTTACGCGGACTAGCGGGAGGGGGTGAGCAGTTCTTC. This encodes CASSLRGLAGGGEQFF. The entire variable domain, with the rest obtained from reference TRBV13 and TRBJ2-1, is as follows: AAGVIQSPRHLIKEKRETATLKCYPIPRHDTVYWYQQGPGQDPQFLISFYEKMQSDKGSIPDRFSAQQFSDYHSELNMSSLELGDSALYFCASSLRGLAGGGEQFFGPGTRLTVL.

In its sample, this clonotype was seen a few times. The chain's CDR3 is CASSLRRVPYGYTF. The CDR3 region has the DNA TGTGCCAGCAGCCTCCGTCGAGTTCCCTATGGCTACACCTTC. The chain joins TRBV4-2 to TRBJ1-2; D is unclear. The V end was cut by 4 bases, the J end by 4 bases, with 13 bases between. CDR3 length: 14 residues. CDR1 LGHNA and CDR2 YNFKEQ come from the germline V gene.

This clonotype has ten or more counts. V is TRBV7-9 and J is TRBJ2-5; no clear D. V lost 8 bases to trimming and J lost 1 base, with 5 bases between them. Germline V CDR1 and CDR2: SEHNR, FQNEAQ (reference sequence). This CDR3 is built from 11 residues. CDR3 loop: CASGGQETQYF. For the CDR3, the DNA is TGTGCCAGCGGTGGCCAAGAGACCCAGTACTTC.

The chain joins TRBV9 to TRBJ2-3; 12 bases are a match to TRBD2. The germline CDR1 and CDR2 sequences are SGDLS and YYNGEE. The junction had 3 bases not matched to a gene; V was cut back by 2 bases and J by 2 bases. The CDR3 is made up of 16 amino acids. The CDR3 reads CASSVRLAGDTDTQYF. The CDR3 DNA is TGTGCCAGCAGCGTTCGACTAGCGGGGGACACAGATACGCAGTATTTT.